This note documents a single TCR beta chain sequence. The data originate from a study of blood T cells in healthy people across ages. Each sample yielded at least 6 million isolated PBMCs. The use of a sample-barcoded 5' primer and a J-beta primer mix characterized a second PCR of about 6 to 11 cycles. TCRdb reprocessed the 5' RACE reads via MiXCR and lists one record per CDR3 protein. This sample carries around 2 million distinct CDR3 sequences, around 42% of them seen once, and the ten largest clones take roughly 24%. Trimming took 1 base from V and 3 from J, leaving 4 bases between them. Germline V gives CDR1 MNHNS, CDR2 SASEGT. The CDR3 is 14 residues long.

The source material was blood. This TCR was recovered from a human donor in good health. The V and J genes are TRBV6-1 and TRBJ2-6; D uncertain. The CDR3 sequence is CASSEGGGANVLTF. The CDR3 DNA reads TGTGCCAGCAGTGAAGGGGGTGGGGCCAACGTCCTGACTTTC.